This T cell receptor (beta chain) was identified in a study of blood T cells in healthy people across ages. General study findings and limits: Higher diversity, along with more naive CD4+ cells, distinguished long-lived donors from aged donors. Diversity estimated from one million T cells was considered an underestimate. The study found TCR beta diversity correlated strongly with naive T cell percentage.

Each sample yielded at least 6 million isolated PBMCs. Through a sample-barcoded 5' primer and a J-beta primer mix, a second PCR was run for roughly 6 to 11 cycles. TCRdb re-called the 5' RACE reads with MiXCR, one entry per CDR3 protein. Among hundreds of thousands of distinct CDR3 sequences listed, 40% to 65% were seen once. At least ten counts were recorded for this clonotype. Its target is not known. The V gene lost 1 base and the J gene lost 9 bases, with 7 bases spanning the gap. Germline V gives CDR1 SEHNR, CDR2 FQNEAQ (reference sequence). This CDR3 is built from 12 residues. The sequence was obtained from an elderly woman in good health. Material for sequencing was blood. This chain uses TRBV7-9 with TRBJ2-1; TRBD1 is a possible D gene (6 bases). Written as DNA, the CDR3 is TGTGCCAGCAGCTTAGAAGGGGGTGAGCAGTTCTTC. It yields the protein CASSLEGGEQFF.